This T cell receptor beta chain was documented in a study of lymphopenia after photon versus proton radiotherapy. This table comes from immunoSEQ multiplex PCR, and its TCRdb copy is limited to in-frame clones, with some not included. Of about 26,000 clones listed, 75% to 90% are singletons. V dropped 4 bases and J dropped 0 bases, with 6 bases sitting between them. Germline loops: CDR1 SNHLY, CDR2 FYNNEI. The CDR3 totals 13 residues. Broader study findings: After the lymphocyte nadir, photon-treated repertoires showed oligoclonal expansion, especially of CD8+ Temra cells.

Comments on this clone: What it recognizes is unknown.

This rearrangement joins TRBV2 to TRBJ1-1; D is undetermined. The clonotype comes from a man younger than 45 with gastric cancer. Source: peripheral blood, taken from a patient treated with photon-based radiotherapy. The CDR3: CASSVSVNTEAFF. The CDR3 DNA follows: TGTGCCAGCAGTGTATCGGTGAACACTGAAGCTTTCTTT.